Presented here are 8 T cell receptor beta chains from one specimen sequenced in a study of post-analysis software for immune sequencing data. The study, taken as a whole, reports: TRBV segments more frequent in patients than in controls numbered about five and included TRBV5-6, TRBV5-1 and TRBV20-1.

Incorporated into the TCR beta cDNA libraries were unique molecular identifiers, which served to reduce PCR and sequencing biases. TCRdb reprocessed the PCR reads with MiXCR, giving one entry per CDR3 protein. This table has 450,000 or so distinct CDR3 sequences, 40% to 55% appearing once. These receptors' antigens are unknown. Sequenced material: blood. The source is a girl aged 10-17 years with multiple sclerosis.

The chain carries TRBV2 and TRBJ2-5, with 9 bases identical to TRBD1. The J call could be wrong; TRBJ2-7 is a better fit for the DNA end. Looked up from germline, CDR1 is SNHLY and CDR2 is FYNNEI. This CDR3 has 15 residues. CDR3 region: CASSEGQGDHYEQYF. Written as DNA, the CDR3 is TGTGCCAGCAGTGAAGGACAGGGGGACCACTACGAGCAGTACTTC.

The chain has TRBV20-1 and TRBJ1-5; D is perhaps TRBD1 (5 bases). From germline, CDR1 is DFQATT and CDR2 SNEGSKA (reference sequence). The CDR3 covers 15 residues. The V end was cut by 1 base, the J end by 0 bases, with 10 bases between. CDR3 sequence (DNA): TGCAGTGCTAGAGGGGAAGGGGATAGCAATCAGCCCCAGCATTTT. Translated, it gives CSARGEGDSNQPQHF.

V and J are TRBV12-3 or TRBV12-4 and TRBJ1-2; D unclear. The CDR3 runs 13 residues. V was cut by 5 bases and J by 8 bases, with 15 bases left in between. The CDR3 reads CASSPVRLRGYTF. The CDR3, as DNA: TGTGCCAGCAGTCCCGTGAGGCTTCGCGGCTACACCTTC.

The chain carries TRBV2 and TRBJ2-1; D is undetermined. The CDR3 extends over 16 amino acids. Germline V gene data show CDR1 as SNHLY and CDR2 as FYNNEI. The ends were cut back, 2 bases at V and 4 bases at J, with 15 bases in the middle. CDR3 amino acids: CASSESGVLSYNEQFF. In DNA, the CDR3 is TGTGCCAGCAGTGAAAGTGGCGTCCTGTCATACAATGAGCAGTTCTTC.

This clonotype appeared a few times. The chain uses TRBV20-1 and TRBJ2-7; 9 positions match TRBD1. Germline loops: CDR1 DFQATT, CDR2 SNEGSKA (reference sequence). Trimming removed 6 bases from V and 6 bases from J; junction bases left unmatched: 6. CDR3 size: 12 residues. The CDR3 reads CSAWDRVFEQYF. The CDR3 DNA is TGCAGTGCGTGGGACAGGGTATTCGAGCAGTACTTC.

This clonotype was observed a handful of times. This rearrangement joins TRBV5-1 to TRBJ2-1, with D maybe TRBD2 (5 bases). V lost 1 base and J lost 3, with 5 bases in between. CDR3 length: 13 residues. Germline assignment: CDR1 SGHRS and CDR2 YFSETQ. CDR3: CASSLRGYNEQFF. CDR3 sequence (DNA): TGCGCCAGCAGCTTGCGGGGCTACAATGAGCAGTTCTTC.

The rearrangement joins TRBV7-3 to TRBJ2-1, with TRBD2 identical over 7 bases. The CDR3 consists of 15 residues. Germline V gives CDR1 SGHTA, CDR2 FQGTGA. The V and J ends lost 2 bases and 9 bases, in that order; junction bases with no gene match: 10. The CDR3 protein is CASSLSGGGPGEQFF. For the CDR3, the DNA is TGTGCCAGCAGCTTATCGGGGGGAGGGCCGGGTGAGCAGTTCTTC.

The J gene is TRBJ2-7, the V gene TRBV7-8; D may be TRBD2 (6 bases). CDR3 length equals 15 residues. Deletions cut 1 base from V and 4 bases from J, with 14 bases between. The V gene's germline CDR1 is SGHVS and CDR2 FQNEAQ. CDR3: CASSLGDFLPYEQYF. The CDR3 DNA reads TGTGCCAGCAGCTTAGGGGACTTCCTACCTTACGAGCAGTACTTC.